This T cell receptor beta chain was observed in a study of cytomegalovirus exposure and HLA in healthy donors. Overall study results and limits: Some V segments, TRBV6-2 and TRBV6-3 among them, were indistinguishable and were therefore excluded. There were some 150 TCR beta chains listed as cytomegalovirus-associated. There was a cluster of highly shared sequence variants that was likely a sequencing artifact. Later analysis associated a missense DCLRE1C variant with TCR beta V- and J-gene trimming.

The PCR made use of 60 Vbeta and 13 Jbeta primers. Some clones are missing from TCRdb's copy, which holds only in-frame ones; the method was immunoSEQ multiplex PCR. The table records fewer than 250,000 clones, more than 75% of them present only once. The sample holds a few counts of this clone. Its antigen is unknown. The germline gives CDR1 DFQATT, CDR2 SNEGSKA (reference sequence). The CDR3 runs to 11 residues. V lost 6 bases, J lost 4 bases, and 6 bases lay in between. The sequence was collected from a man in his forties or fifties in good health and CMV-seropositive. The J gene is TRBJ2-2, the V gene TRBV20-1, with D unresolved. Input material: PBMCs. The CDR3 sequence: CSARGTGELFF. The CDR3 region has the DNA TGCAGTGCCCGCGGCACCGGGGAGCTGTTTTTT.